What follows is one TCR beta chain and its context. Antigen: not known. During the collection period, no donor immune events like infections were recorded. The entry originates in a study of identifying expanded T cells in peripheral blood. Study-wide points: Over two and four weeks, about 15 and 19 clones changed, versus 1.2 between replicates.

Clones were read by immunoSEQ multiplex PCR, and TCRdb kept only the in-frame ones, dropping some. The sample contains 100,000 to 150,000 clones, 80% to 90% of which appear only once. The CDR3 covers 15 residues. Trimming took 2 bases from V and 4 from J, leaving 13 bases between them. Germline values: CDR1 SEHNR, CDR2 FQNEAQ (reference sequence). Specimen: blood. The chain has TRBV7-9 and TRBJ2-3; D may be TRBD2 (7 bases). The sequence was collected from a person between 18 and 69 years old in good health. Written as DNA, the CDR3 is TGTGCCAGCAGCTTATCTGGCGGGGGCCCAGATACGCAGTATTTT. Translated, it gives CASSLSGGGPDTQYF.